Following are 11 T cell receptor beta chains from one sample sequenced in a study of control samples from healthy donors and cancer patients. The protocol was immunoSEQ multiplex PCR, while the TCRdb copy is restricted to in-frame clones and leaves out a portion. This table has some 140,000 clones, under 90% appearing once. Sequencing input: PBMCs. These receptors were collected from a man aged 50-59 years with head and neck cancer.

V usage is TRBV3-1 (or the pseudogene TRBV3-2) and J usage is TRBJ2-7; D is ambiguous. Germline CDR1 is LGHDT and CDR2 is YNNKEL (reference sequence). The ends were cut back, 0 bases at V and 7 bases at J, with 4 bases in the middle. The CDR3 length is 11 residues. The CDR3 loop is CASSQEWEQYF. DNA for the CDR3: TGTGCCAGCAGCCAAGAGTGGGAGCAGTACTTC.

This clone appeared once. The CDR3 region has the DNA TGCGCCAGCAGCCCCTCTAGCGACTCCTACGAGCAGTACTTC. Protein sequence: CASSPSSDSYEQYF. This chain links TRBV5-1 with TRBJ2-7; D might be TRBD2 (6 bases). V was clipped by 4 bases and J by 0 bases, with 11 bases between them. Germline lookup yields CDR1 SGHRS and CDR2 YFSETQ. The CDR3 is 14 residues long.

In this sample, this clone turned up once. V and J are TRBV28 and TRBJ2-5; tentatively, D is TRBD1 (6 bases). V was cut by 5 bases and J by 3 bases, with 10 bases left in between. Germline V gene sequence: CDR1 MDHEN, CDR2 SYDVKM. The CDR3 contains 13 residues. CDR3 sequence: CASSAGTKETQYF. The CDR3 DNA sequence: TGTGCCAGCAGTGCCGGGACAAAAGAGACCCAGTACTTC. The complete variable domain, with remaining parts taken from reference TRBV28 and TRBJ2-5, reads DVKVTQSSRYLVKRTGEKVFLECVQDMDHENMFWYRQDPGLGLRLIYFSYDVKMKEKGDIPEGYSVSREKKERFSLILESASTNQTSMYLCASSAGTKETQYFGPGTRLLVL.

This sequence joins TRBV18 and TRBJ1-6, with D maybe TRBD1 (6 bases). The CDR3 is 14 residues long. V was trimmed by 4 bases and J by 5 bases, leaving 9 bases between them. Germline V gene data show CDR1 as KGHSH and CDR2 as LQKENI. The DNA of the CDR3 is TGTGCCAGCTCACAAAACAGGGATAATTCACCCCTCCACTTT. Translated: CASSQNRDNSPLHF.

The rearrangement uses TRBV7-2 and TRBJ2-1; weak D call: TRBD2 (7 bases). The germline V gene has CDR1 SGHTA and CDR2 FQGNSA. V was shortened by 7 bases and J by 0 bases, with 13 bases between the two germline ends. This CDR3 is built from 15 residues. The CDR3 nucleotides read TGTGCCAGCAAGGGGGGACTACCCTCCTACAATGAGCAGTTCTTC. It encodes CASKGGLPSYNEQFF.

The chain carries TRBV19 and TRBJ2-3; TRBD2 aligns across 9 bases. The ends lost 3 bases at V and 4 bases at J; junction bases unmatched: 5. CDR1 is LNHDA, CDR2 SQIVND, per germline (reference sequence). This CDR3 spans 15 amino acids. The CDR3: CASSIPAGGSDTQYF. CDR3 bases: TGTGCCAGTAGTATCCCAGCGGGGGGATCAGATACGCAGTATTTT. The full variable domain, rest sourced from reference TRBV19 and TRBJ2-3, is DGGITQSPKYLFRKEGQNVTLSCEQNLNHDAMYWYRQDPGQGLRLIYYSQIVNDFQKGDIAEGYSVSREKKESFPLTVTSAQKNPTAFYLCASSIPAGGSDTQYFGPGTRLTVL.

The chain uses TRBV7-7 and TRBJ2-1; TRBD2 matches 9 bases. The V gene's germline CDR1 is SSHAT and CDR2 FNYEAQ (reference sequence). V shed 1 base, J shed 2 bases, and the junction held 3 bases outside the gene matches. The CDR3 is 16 residues long. This CDR3 reads CASSLGSGGTYNEQFF. The CDR3 DNA reads TGTGCCAGCAGCTTAGGGAGCGGGGGGACCTACAATGAGCAGTTCTTC.

V and J are TRBV18 and TRBJ1-5, with D uncertain. The CDR3 length is 13 residues. V dropped 4 bases and J dropped 6 bases, with 10 bases sitting between them. CDR1 is KGHSH, CDR2 LQKENI, per germline. The DNA of the CDR3 is TGTGCCAGCTCACGCCTGGAGACTCAGCCCCAGCATTTT. Its protein is CASSRLETQPQHF.

The V call is TRBV4-1, the J call TRBJ2-5; 7 bases align to TRBD2. With V trimmed by 1 base and J by 0 bases, 8 bases remained unmatched. This CDR3 region has 17 residues. CDR1 MGHRA and CDR2 YSYEKL come from the germline V gene. DNA for the CDR3: TGCGCCAGCAGCCAAGTCAGAATAGCGGGTTACCAAGAGACCCAGTACTTC. Residues: CASSQVRIAGYQETQYF.

CDR3 coding DNA: TGTGCCAGCAGCTTAGCGGCGCCAGGGGGAAACACCATATATTTT. Its protein product is CASSLAAPGGNTIYF. The rearrangement joins TRBV7-2 to TRBJ1-3, with D perhaps matching TRBD1 (5 bases). Between the trimmed V and J ends, which lost 0 bases and 4 bases, there was a span of 10 bases. The CDR3 consists of 15 residues. Germline assignment: CDR1 SGHTA and CDR2 FQGNSA. The full variable domain, in which reference TRBV7-2 and TRBJ1-3 provide the parts outside the CDR3, is GAGVSQSPSNKVTEKGKDVELRCDPISGHTALYWYRQSLGQGLEFLIYFQGNSAPDKSGLPSDRFSAERTGGSVSTLTIQRTQQEDSAVYLCASSLAAPGGNTIYFGEGSWLTVV.

The chain combines TRBV13 with TRBJ2-7; TRBD2 agrees at 7 bases. The V segment lost 7 bases and the J segment 4 bases; nucleotides outside the gene matches: 4. Germline CDR1 and CDR2: PRHDT and FYEKMQ (reference sequence). This CDR3 has 12 residues. DNA for the CDR3: TGTGCCAGCACTACAGCGGGGTACGAGCAGTACTTC. Protein product: CASTTAGYEQYF.